A single sample gave rise to the 7 T cell receptor beta chains below, sequenced in a study of cytomegalovirus exposure and HLA in healthy donors. Use of 60 Vbeta and 13 Jbeta primers characterized the PCR. Some clones are missing from TCRdb's copy, which holds only in-frame ones; the method was immunoSEQ multiplex PCR. The sample shows over 150,000 clones, more than 70% of them seen only once. Sequenced input: PBMCs. These TCRs come from a boy aged 2-9 years in good health and CMV-seronegative.

The chain has TRBV7-9 and TRBJ2-7, with D maybe TRBD2 (6 bases). This CDR3 comprises 12 residues. V shed 5 bases and J shed 4 bases, with 9 bases lying between them. Germline CDR1 and CDR2: SEHNR and FQNEAQ (reference sequence). CDR3 DNA sequence: TGTGCCAGCAGCAGTAGCGGATACGAGCAGTACTTC. Its protein product is CASSSSGYEQYF.

This clone was found once. The chain recombines TRBV6-5 with TRBJ1-5; no firm D call. CDR3 length: 13 residues. V gave up 6 bases and J gave up 6 bases, with 12 bases separating them. Germline loops: CDR1 MNHEY, CDR2 SVGAGI. The CDR3 loop is CASSSTNGQPQHF. For the CDR3, the DNA is TGTGCCAGCAGCTCGACAAATGGTCAGCCCCAGCATTTT.

This clone has more than one count but fewer than ten. The genes are TRBV9 and TRBJ1-2; D is undetermined. The CDR3 length is 11 residues. CDR1 is SGDLS, CDR2 YYNGEE, per germline. Trimming removed 3 bases at V and 4 bases at J, with 4 bases between. Written as DNA, the CDR3 is TGTGCCAGCAGCGCCTTCTATGGCTACACCTTC. It codes for CASSAFYGYTF.

This chain links TRBV2 with TRBJ1-4; D remains unclear. This CDR3 contains 13 residues. V lost 7 bases, J lost 6 bases, and 12 bases lay in between. Germline V lookup: CDR1 SNHLY, CDR2 FYNNEI. DNA for the CDR3: TGTGCCAGCAAGAGGGAGGTGGATGAAAAACTGTTTTTT. Protein sequence: CASKREVDEKLFF.

CDR3 sequence: CASSLEGTAKETQYF. The DNA of the CDR3 is TGTGCCAGCAGCTTAGAAGGGACAGCAAAAGAGACCCAGTACTTC. The J gene is TRBJ2-5, the V gene TRBV11-2; 7 bases match TRBD1. Unmatched junction bases numbered 4, after V lost 0 bases and J lost 3 bases. The germline V gene has CDR1 SGHAT and CDR2 FQNNGV. The CDR3 is 15 amino acids.

The chain carries TRBV27 and TRBJ1-2, with D possibly being TRBD1 (5 bases). CDR1 is MNHEY and CDR2 is SMNVEV in the germline V gene (reference sequence). The CDR3 covers 14 residues. V lost 4 bases, J lost 4 bases, and 13 bases lay in between. The CDR3 DNA reads TGTGCCAGCAGTTATCAGGGAAAAAGCTATGGCTACACCTTC. Translating gives CASSYQGKSYGYTF.

This clone was found once. The chain is built from TRBV15 and TRBJ1-2, with D possibly being TRBD1 (5 bases). Germline V gives CDR1 LNHNV, CDR2 YYDKDF (reference sequence). V was shortened by 1 base and J by 5 bases, with 5 bases between the two germline ends. The CDR3 runs to 12 residues. Here the CDR3 DNA reads TGTGCCACCAGCAGAGCAGGGTATGGCTACACCTTC. Protein sequence: CATSRAGYGYTF.